A selection of T cell receptor beta chains follows, all from one sample in a study of T cell responses to AZD1222 COVID-19 vaccine. The table came from immunoSEQ multiplex PCR; TCRdb's copy has only in-frame clones and leaves some out. Here the sample spans around 130,000 clones, about 86% being singletons. The specimen was peripheral blood, collected on day 0 of AZD1222 vaccination. The receptors stem from an adult in good health. CDR3s include the opening cysteine and the closing phenylalanine or tryptophan. A D gene is named only where the DNA matches it firmly. Clone size is given for some rows only: seen once, a few or many times, or a class if the clone is expanded.

V: TRBV5-1
size: once
J: TRBJ2-1
D: TRBD2
CDR3: CASSSLAEDYNEQFF
DNA: TGCGCCAGCAGCTCTCTAGCGGAGGACTACAATGAGCAGTTCTTC

V: TRBV7-2
size: once
J: TRBJ2-5
D: TRBD2
CDR3: CASSSWVAGGEAQYF
DNA: TGTGCCAGCAGCTCCTGGGTAGCGGGGGGGGAGGCCCAGTACTTC

V: TRBV6-5
size: NA
J: TRBJ2-7
D: NA
CDR3: CASRRTGIAYEQYF
DNA: TGTGCCAGCAGACGAACAGGGATTGCCTACGAGCAGTACTTC

V: TRBV3-1/TRBV3-2
size: NA
J: TRBJ2-1
D: NA
CDR3: CASSQSLYEQFF
DNA: TGTGCCAGCAGCCAATCCCTTTATGAGCAGTTCTTC

V: TRBV11-3
size: NA
J: TRBJ2-1
D: TRBD2
CDR3: CASSLGLAGGNEQFF
DNA: TGTGCCAGCAGCCTAGGACTAGCGGGAGGCAATGAGCAGTTCTTC

V: TRBV7-8
size: NA
J: TRBJ1-1
D: NA
CDR3: CASSQLMNTEAFF
DNA: TGTGCCAGCAGCCAGCTCATGAACACTGAAGCTTTCTTT

V: TRBV24-1
size: NA
J: TRBJ2-3
D: TRBD1
CDR3: CATSNKQGGGTDTQYF
DNA: TGTGCCACCAGTAACAAACAGGGGGGCGGCACAGATACGCAGTATTTT

V: TRBV7-2
size: NA
J: TRBJ1-2
D: NA
CDR3: CASSLMPGDYGYTF
DNA: TGTGCCAGCAGCTTAATGCCAGGAGACTATGGCTACACCTTC

V: TRBV27
size: NA
J: TRBJ2-7
D: NA
CDR3: CASSLKGLSTYEQYF
DNA: TGTGCCAGCAGTTTAAAGGGGCTGTCTACCTACGAGCAGTACTTC

V: TRBV2
size: NA
J: TRBJ1-4
D: NA
CDR3: CASSEAGEKLFF
DNA: TGTGCCAGCAGTGAAGCGGGGGAAAAACTGTTTTTT

V: TRBV4-2
size: NA
J: TRBJ1-2
D: NA
CDR3: CASSQDRFENGYTF
DNA: TGTGCCAGCAGCCAAGATCGATTTGAGAATGGCTACACCTTC

V: TRBV5-1
size: NA
J: TRBJ2-1
D: NA
CDR3: CASTPSRVFNNEQFF
DNA: TGCGCCAGCACCCCATCGCGGGTTTTCAACAATGAGCAGTTCTTC

V: TRBV4-1
size: NA
J: TRBJ1-4
D: NA
CDR3: CASSQESPGGEKLFF
DNA: TGCGCCAGCAGCCAAGAGTCCCCAGGAGGTGAAAAACTGTTTTTT

V: TRBV6-5
size: NA
J: TRBJ2-1
D: NA
CDR3: CASIRVTNNEQFF
DNA: TGTGCCAGCATTAGAGTTACTAACAATGAGCAGTTCTTC

V: TRBV28
size: NA
J: TRBJ2-3
D: NA
CDR3: CASSMGGEYTDTQYF
DNA: TGTGCCAGCAGTATGGGTGGGGAGTACACAGATACGCAGTATTTT

V: TRBV7-2
size: NA
J: TRBJ2-7
D: TRBD2
CDR3: CASSRLAGGEQYF
DNA: TGTGCCAGCAGCCGACTAGCGGGAGGCGAGCAGTACTTC

V: TRBV19
size: once
J: TRBJ2-1
D: TRBD2
CDR3: CASNFGLAGNNEQFF
DNA: TGTGCCAGTAATTTCGGGCTAGCGGGAAACAATGAGCAGTTCTTC

V: TRBV19
size: NA
J: TRBJ2-1
D: TRBD1
CDR3: CASAVTGGYNEQFF
DNA: TGTGCCAGTGCCGTGACAGGGGGATACAATGAGCAGTTCTTC

V: TRBV2
size: NA
J: TRBJ1-5
D: NA
CDR3: CASSVGLFSGNQPQHF
DNA: TGTGCCAGCAGTGTGGGATTATTTTCGGGCAATCAGCCCCAGCATTTT

V: TRBV11-2
size: NA
J: TRBJ2-1
D: TRBD2
CDR3: CASSLVLAGVGYEQFF
DNA: TGTGCCAGCAGCTTAGTACTAGCGGGAGTAGGATATGAGCAGTTCTTC

V: TRBV27
size: NA
J: TRBJ1-2
D: NA
CDR3: CASMALGSRFYGYTF
DNA: TGTGCCAGCATGGCTCTTGGCAGCCGATTCTATGGCTACACCTTC